Following are 24 T cell receptor beta chains from one sample sequenced in a study of blood T cell repertoires in COVID-19. The protocol was immunoSEQ multiplex PCR, while the TCRdb copy is restricted to in-frame clones and leaves out a portion. This sample has some 250,000 clones, with 70% to 90% found just once. What was sequenced was peripheral blood. The receptors here all came from a human donor in a cohort sampled during active COVID-19.

This sequence joins TRBV10-1 and TRBJ1-6; 8 positions match TRBD1. Per germline, CDR1 WNHNN and CDR2 SYGVQD (reference sequence). V gave up 3 bases and J gave up 10 bases; unmatched junction bases: 5. CDR3 length: 14 residues. The CDR3 spells CASSDRTGISPLHF. The CDR3 region has the DNA TGCGCCAGCAGTGACCGGACAGGGATATCACCCCTCCACTTT.

This clone occurred a few times. The V gene is TRBV19, the J gene TRBJ1-6; 9 bases align to TRBD1. The CDR3 consists of 15 residues. With 6 bases clipped from V and 10 bases from J, the junction kept 10 bases outside the gene matches. Germline V gene data show CDR1 as LNHDA and CDR2 as SQIVND (reference sequence). The CDR3 loop is CASRWDRVVGSPLHF. The CDR3 coding sequence is TGTGCCAGTAGGTGGGACAGGGTCGTTGGATCACCCCTCCACTTT.

CDR3: CASSAGRNEKLFF. DNA for the CDR3: TGTGCCAGCTCGGCGGGGCGGAATGAAAAACTGTTTTTT. The rearrangement joins TRBV18 to TRBJ1-4, with a possible D match to TRBD1 (5 bases). The germline V and J ends were trimmed by 6 bases and 5 bases, with 10 bases remaining between them. Germline values: CDR1 KGHSH, CDR2 LQKENI. The CDR3 runs 13 residues.

The genes are TRBV9 and TRBJ1-2; 7 bases match TRBD1. The CDR3 has 14 residues. CDR1 is SGDLS and CDR2 is YYNGEE in the germline V gene. Trimming at V came to 3 bases and at J to 7 bases, leaving 9 bases not matched to a gene. The CDR3 DNA reads as TGTGCCAGCAGCGAAATAGGGGGCAGCTCTGGCTACACCTTC. It yields the protein CASSEIGGSSGYTF.

The rearrangement links TRBV6-5 to TRBJ1-1; 10 bases line up with TRBD1. The CDR3 is 13 amino acids. CDR1 is MNHEY, CDR2 SVGAGI, per germline. V shed 10 bases and J 5 bases; nucleotides not matched to a gene: 7. The CDR3 DNA sequence: TGTGCCACGACAGGGGGCAGAGGTACTGAAGCTTTCTTT. This sequence encodes CATTGGRGTEAFF.

The table lists this clone with a count of one. This rearrangement joins TRBV7-9 to TRBJ1-1; 9 bases map to TRBD1. CDR1 is SEHNR and CDR2 is FQNEAQ in the germline V gene (reference sequence). V was pared by 5 bases and J by 5 bases, with 9 bases of the junction left unmatched. CDR3 length: 15 amino acids. The CDR3 DNA follows: TGTGCCAGCAGCCCTCGGACAGGGGAAAAAACTGAAGCTTTCTTT. This gives the protein CASSPRTGEKTEAFF. Full variable domain (remainder filled in from reference TRBV7-9 and TRBJ1-1): DTGVSQNPRHKITKRGQNVTFRCDPISEHNRLYWYRQTLGQGPEFLTYFQNEAQLEKSRLLSDRFSAERPKGSFSTLEIQRTEQGDSAMYLCASSPRTGEKTEAFFGQGTRLTVV.

This sequence joins TRBV7-9 and TRBJ2-7, with D maybe TRBD2 (6 bases). The length of the CDR3 is 14 residues. V was trimmed by 1 base and J by 4 bases, leaving 11 bases between them. Germline CDR1 is SEHNR and CDR2 is FQNEAQ (reference sequence). CDR3 protein: CASSLGVAEYEQYF. The CDR3 DNA reads as TGTGCCAGCAGCTTAGGGGTAGCGGAGTACGAGCAGTACTTC.

In its sample, this clone was seen once. V usage is TRBV6-2 or TRBV6-3 and J usage is TRBJ2-7, with D perhaps TRBD2 (6 bases). Trimming pared 2 bases from V and 3 bases from J, leaving 14 bases between. The CDR3 loop spans 15 amino acids. Germline loops: CDR1 MNHEY, CDR2 SVGEGT. The CDR3 protein is CASSYELAPYYEQYF. CDR3 sequence (DNA): TGTGCCAGCAGTTACGAACTAGCCCCATACTACGAGCAGTACTTC.

The V call is TRBV10-3, the J call TRBJ1-2, with 8 bases matching TRBD1. The CDR3 spans 17 residues. From germline, CDR1 is ENHRY and CDR2 SYGVKD. The J segment lost 8 bases and the V segment lost 0 bases, leaving 14 bases of the junction unmatched. The CDR3 sequence is CAISESMAGQVPWGYTF. The CDR3 region has the DNA TGTGCCATCAGTGAGTCGATGGCGGGACAGGTACCGTGGGGCTACACCTTC.

The chain couples TRBV19 to TRBJ1-2; weak D call: TRBD1 (5 bases). This CDR3 is built from 14 residues. V gave up 0 bases and J gave up 3 bases, with 8 bases separating them. The V gene's germline CDR1 is LNHDA and CDR2 SQIVND (reference sequence). The chain's CDR3 is CASSIEQADYGYTF. CDR3 in DNA: TGTGCCAGTAGTATAGAACAGGCCGACTATGGCTACACCTTC.

The J gene is TRBJ1-2, the V gene TRBV5-1; TRBD1 aligns across 8 bases. The ends lost 0 bases at V and 4 bases at J; junction bases unmatched: 8. This CDR3 region has 16 residues. Germline lookup yields CDR1 SGHRS and CDR2 YFSETQ. For the CDR3, the DNA is TGCGCCAGCAGCTTGGCCGTTCAGGGGGCTAGCTATGGCTACACCTTC. It codes for CASSLAVQGASYGYTF.

J is TRBJ2-7 and V is TRBV6-2 or TRBV6-3; D might be TRBD2 (6 bases). The CDR3 consists of 13 residues. The germline gives CDR1 MNHEY, CDR2 SVGEGT. Trimming pared 5 bases from V and 2 bases from J, leaving 10 bases between. CDR3 sequence reads: CASSDGGAYEQYF. Written as DNA, the CDR3 is TGTGCCAGCAGTGACGGGGGTGCCTACGAGCAGTACTTC.

The rearrangement links TRBV2 to TRBJ2-3; TRBD2 is a possible D gene (5 bases). Germline V lookup: CDR1 SNHLY, CDR2 FYNNEI. The CDR3 has 14 residues. The germline V and J ends were trimmed by 11 bases and 2 bases, with 17 bases remaining between them. CDR3 bases: TGTGCCCAAGGGCGAGGCGGGCCCACAGATACGCAGTATTTT. This sequence encodes CAQGRGGPTDTQYF.

This sequence joins TRBV4-3 and TRBJ1-1; D might be TRBD1 (5 bases). Trimming removed 4 bases from V and 1 base from J, with 7 bases in between. This CDR3 spans 13 amino acids. The germline V gene encodes CDR1 LGHNA and CDR2 YSLEER. The CDR3 loop is CASSRDRNTEAFF. The CDR3 bases are TGCGCCAGCAGCCGAGACAGGAACACTGAAGCTTTCTTT.

This clone was counted only a few times. This rearrangement joins TRBV21-1 to TRBJ1-5; the table's TRBD1 call for D was not verified on the DNA. TRBV21-1 is deemed a pseudogene. The CDR3 sequence is 19 residues long. The CDR3 loop is CASSKLAGDRDYSNQPQHF. In DNA, the CDR3 is TGTGCCAGCAGCAAATTAGCTGGAGACAGGGATTATAGCAATCAGCCCCAGCATTTT.

The rearrangement links TRBV19 to TRBJ1-1; 8 bases line up with TRBD1. In germline, CDR1 is LNHDA, CDR2 SQIVND (reference sequence). J lost 10 bases, V lost 4 bases, and 11 bases had no gene match. The CDR3 has 14 amino acids. The CDR3 nucleotides read TGTGCCAGTAGTAAGGGACAGGCGACATCCGGAGCTTTCTTT. It specifies CASSKGQATSGAFF.

The chain combines TRBV6-1 with TRBJ2-1; D perhaps matches TRBD2 (6 bases). Trimming shortened V by 0 bases and J by 6 bases, and 9 bases separated the two germline ends. This CDR3 is built from 14 residues. From germline, CDR1 is MNHNS and CDR2 SASEGT. CDR3 loop: CASSEALGGNEQFF. The CDR3 region has the DNA TGTGCCAGCAGTGAAGCCCTGGGGGGCAATGAGCAGTTCTTC.

This chain uses TRBV7-2 with TRBJ1-2; 8 bases are a match to TRBD1. This CDR3 contains 14 residues. The germline V gene encodes CDR1 SGHTA and CDR2 FQGNSA. J gave up 3 bases and V 2 bases, and 2 bases lay outside the gene matches. The DNA of the CDR3 is TGTGCCAGCAGCTTACCGGGACAGGACTATGGCTACACCTTC. This encodes CASSLPGQDYGYTF.

DNA of the CDR3: TGTGCCAGCAGCTTAGTGGCAGCTAATGAAAAACTGTTTTTT. Translating gives CASSLVAANEKLFF. The V and J genes are TRBV7-9 and TRBJ1-4; D is uncertain. The CDR3 consists of 14 residues. The germline gives CDR1 SEHNR, CDR2 FQNEAQ (reference sequence). Trimming shortened V by 1 base and J by 3 bases, and 6 bases separated the two germline ends.

The V gene is TRBV19, the J gene TRBJ2-7, with D maybe TRBD2 (5 bases). Germline CDR1 is LNHDA and CDR2 is SQIVND (reference sequence). The CDR3 has 14 amino acids. Trimming left V 7 bases short and J 6 bases short, with 19 bases between. CDR3 amino acids: CASTDGLVGSEQYF. CDR3 sequence (DNA): TGTGCCAGTACCGATGGGCTAGTGGGGAGCGAGCAGTACTTC.

This clone was found once. This sequence joins TRBV6-2 or TRBV6-3 and TRBJ2-7; 9 bases line up with TRBD2. This CDR3 has 15 residues. Germline V CDR1 and CDR2: MNHEY, SVGEGT. With V trimmed by 7 bases and J by 4 bases, 11 bases remained unmatched. The chain's CDR3 is CASTPGRGGGYEQYF. CDR3 nucleotide sequence: TGTGCCAGCACCCCCGGGCGGGGGGGAGGTTACGAGCAGTACTTC.

The chain has TRBV28 and TRBJ1-2, with TRBD1 as a possible D gene (6 bases). The V and J ends lost 7 bases and 4 bases respectively, with 13 bases between them. Germline CDR1 is MDHEN and CDR2 is SYDVKM. The CDR3 loop spans 13 amino acids. CDR3 coding DNA: TGTGCCAGCAAGGGGGGGGAGGGCTATGGCTACACCTTC. Protein: CASKGGEGYGYTF.

This clone has a single count. J is TRBJ2-1 and V is TRBV5-5; TRBD1 aligns across 11 bases. The CDR3 totals 15 residues. V was clipped by 4 bases and J by 8 bases; unmatched bases: 8. CDR1 and CDR2 (germline): SGHKS, YYEKEE (reference sequence). The CDR3: CASSPRTGGMDEQFF. DNA of the CDR3: TGTGCCAGCAGCCCCAGGACAGGGGGCATGGATGAGCAGTTCTTC.

V usage is TRBV30 and J usage is TRBJ1-1; no clear D gene. V lost 2 bases, J lost 5 bases, and 9 bases lay in between. Germline V gene lookup returns CDR1 GTSNPN and CDR2 SVGIG (reference sequence). This CDR3 has 12 amino acids. For the CDR3, the DNA is TGTGCCTGGAGTCCGGCGGGAACTGAAGCTTTCTTT. This codes for CAWSPAGTEAFF.